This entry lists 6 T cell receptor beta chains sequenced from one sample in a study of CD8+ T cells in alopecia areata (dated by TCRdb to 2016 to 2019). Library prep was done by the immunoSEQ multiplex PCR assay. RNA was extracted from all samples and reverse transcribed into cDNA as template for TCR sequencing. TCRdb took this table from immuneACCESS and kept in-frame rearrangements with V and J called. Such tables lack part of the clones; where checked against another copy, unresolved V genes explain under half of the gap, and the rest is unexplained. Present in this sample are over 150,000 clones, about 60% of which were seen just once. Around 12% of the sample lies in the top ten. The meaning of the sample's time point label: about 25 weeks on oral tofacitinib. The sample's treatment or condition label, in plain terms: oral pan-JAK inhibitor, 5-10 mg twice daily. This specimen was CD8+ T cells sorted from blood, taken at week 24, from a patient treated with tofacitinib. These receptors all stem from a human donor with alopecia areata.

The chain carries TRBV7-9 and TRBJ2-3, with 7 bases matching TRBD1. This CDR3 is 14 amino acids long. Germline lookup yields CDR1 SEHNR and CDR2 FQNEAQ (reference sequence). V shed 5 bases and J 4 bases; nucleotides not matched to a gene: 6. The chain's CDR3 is CASSQGESADTQYF. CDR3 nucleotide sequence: TGTGCCAGCAGCCAGGGGGAGAGCGCAGATACGCAGTATTTT.

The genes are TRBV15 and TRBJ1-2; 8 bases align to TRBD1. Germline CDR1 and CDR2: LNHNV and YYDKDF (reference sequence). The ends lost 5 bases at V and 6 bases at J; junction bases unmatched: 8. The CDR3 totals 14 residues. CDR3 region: CATSGLTGDNGYTF. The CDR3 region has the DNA TGTGCCACCAGCGGCCTGACAGGGGATAATGGCTACACCTTC.

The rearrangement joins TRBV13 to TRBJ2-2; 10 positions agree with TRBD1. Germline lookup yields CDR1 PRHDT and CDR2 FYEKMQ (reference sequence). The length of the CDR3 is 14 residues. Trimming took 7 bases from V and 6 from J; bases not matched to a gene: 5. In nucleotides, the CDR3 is TGTGCCAGCAACCCGACAGGGGGCCCCGGGGAGCTGTTTTTT. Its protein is CASNPTGGPGELFF. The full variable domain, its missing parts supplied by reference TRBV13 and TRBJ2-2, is AAGVIQSPRHLIKEKRETATLKCYPIPRHDTVYWYQQGPGQDPQFLISFYEKMQSDKGSIPDRFSAQQFSDYHSELNMSSLELGDSALYFCASNPTGGPGELFFGEGSRLTVL.

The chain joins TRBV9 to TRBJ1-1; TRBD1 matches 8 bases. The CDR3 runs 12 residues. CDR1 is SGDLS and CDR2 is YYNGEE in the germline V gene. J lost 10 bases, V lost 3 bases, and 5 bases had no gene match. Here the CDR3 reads CASSETGQAAFF. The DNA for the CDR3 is TGTGCCAGCAGCGAGACGGGACAGGCAGCTTTCTTT.

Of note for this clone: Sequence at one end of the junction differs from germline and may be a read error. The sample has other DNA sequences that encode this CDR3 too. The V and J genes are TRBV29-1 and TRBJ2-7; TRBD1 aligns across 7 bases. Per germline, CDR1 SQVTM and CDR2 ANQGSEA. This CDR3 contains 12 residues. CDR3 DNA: TGCAGCGTCGAAGGACAGGAATACGAGCAGTACTTC. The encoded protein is CSVEGQEYEQYF.

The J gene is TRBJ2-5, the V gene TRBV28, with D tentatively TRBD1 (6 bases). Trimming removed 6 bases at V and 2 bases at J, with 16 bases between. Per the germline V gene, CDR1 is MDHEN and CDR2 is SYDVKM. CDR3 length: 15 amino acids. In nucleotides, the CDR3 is TGTGCCAGCAGCCCCGGACAGACCCTTCAAGAGACCCAGTACTTC. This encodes CASSPGQTLQETQYF.